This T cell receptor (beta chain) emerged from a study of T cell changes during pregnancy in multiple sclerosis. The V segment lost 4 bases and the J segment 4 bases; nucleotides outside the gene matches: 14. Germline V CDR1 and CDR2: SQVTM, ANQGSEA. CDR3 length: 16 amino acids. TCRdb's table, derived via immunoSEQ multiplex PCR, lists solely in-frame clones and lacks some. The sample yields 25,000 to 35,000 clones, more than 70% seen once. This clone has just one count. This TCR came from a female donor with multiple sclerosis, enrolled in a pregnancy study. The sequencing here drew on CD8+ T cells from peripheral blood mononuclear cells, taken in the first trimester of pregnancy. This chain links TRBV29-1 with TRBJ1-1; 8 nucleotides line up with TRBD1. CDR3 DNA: TGCAGCGTTGGGGCTGGGGCAGGGGGCGTTAGCACTGAAGCTTTCTTT. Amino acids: CSVGAGAGGVSTEAFF.